The 20 T cell receptor beta chains reported below all come from one sample, sequenced in a study of blood T cells in healthy people across ages. A second PCR of roughly 7 to 11 cycles used a sample-barcoded 5' primer and a J-beta primer mix. Via MiXCR, TCRdb re-called the 5' RACE reads, giving one row per CDR3 protein. The sample lists hundreds of thousands of distinct CDR3 sequences, around half occurring once. Sequenced sample: blood. These receptors were taken from a woman aged 55 to 70 in good health.

The J gene is TRBJ2-1, the V gene TRBV7-6; TRBD2 might be the D (7 bases). The CDR3 runs to 15 residues. V gave up 6 bases and J gave up 4 bases, with 16 bases separating them. Germline V gene lookup returns CDR1 SGHVS and CDR2 FNYEAQ. In DNA, the CDR3 is TGTGCCAGCAGAATTGGGGGGGCGCGGTACAATGAGCAGTTCTTC. It specifies CASRIGGARYNEQFF.

The V and J genes are TRBV10-3 and TRBJ1-1; tentative D call: TRBD1 (5 bases). Between the trimmed V and J ends, which lost 8 bases and 5 bases, there was a span of 15 bases. CDR3 size: 13 residues. The germline gives CDR1 ENHRY, CDR2 SYGVKD. The CDR3 DNA sequence: TGTGCCATCGGGGCGGCGTTGGGAACTGAAGCTTTCTTT. As protein: CAIGAALGTEAFF.

The sample holds one count of this clonotype. V gene TRBV24-1 combines with J gene TRBJ2-1; no clear D. Germline V gives CDR1 KGHDR, CDR2 SFDVKD. V lost 6 bases and J 0 bases, leaving 11 bases between the germline ends. The CDR3 sequence is 15 residues long. CDR3 nucleotides: TGTGCCACCAGTTGTGGCTCGAGCTCCTACAATGAGCAGTTCTTC. Its protein product is CATSCGSSSYNEQFF.

J is TRBJ2-7 and V is TRBV20-1; 7 bases are shared with TRBD2. This CDR3 is 14 amino acids long. Germline lookup yields CDR1 DFQATT and CDR2 SNEGSKA (reference sequence). J gave up 3 bases and V 0 bases, and 5 bases lay outside the gene matches. The CDR3 DNA sequence: TGCAGTGCTAGAGAACCCAGGGACTACTACGAGCAGTACTTC. Amino acids: CSAREPRDYYEQYF.

CDR3 region: CASSDPPSPSGYTF. As DNA, the CDR3 is TGCGCCAGCAGCGACCCGCCCAGCCCCAGTGGCTACACCTTC. The chain employs TRBV5-1 and TRBJ1-2; D gene uncertain. Germline V CDR1 and CDR2: SGHRS, YFSETQ. The CDR3 length is 14 residues. V was clipped by 4 bases and J by 7 bases, with 17 bases between them. The full variable domain, completed using reference TRBV5-1 and TRBJ1-2, is KAGVTQTPRYLIKTRGQQVTLSCSPISGHRSVSWYQQTPGQGLQFLFEYFSETQRNKGNFPGRFSGRQFSNSRSEMNVSTLELGDSALYLCASSDPPSPSGYTFGSGTRLTVV.

This clonotype was observed a few times. The rearrangement joins TRBV29-1 to TRBJ2-3; TRBD1 matches at 7 bases. Germline-derived CDR1 and CDR2 are SQVTM and ANQGSEA. Trimming at V came to 6 bases and at J to 2 bases, leaving 2 bases not matched to a gene. The CDR3 totals 12 residues. The DNA for the CDR3 is TGCAGCGTGGGACAGCACACAGATACGCAGTATTTT. Translating it yields CSVGQHTDTQYF.

Regarding this clonotype: The junction and the germline gene differ at one end; a read error may be behind it. The chain is built from TRBV7-2 and TRBJ1-6; 10 bases are a match to TRBD1. CDR3 length: 16 amino acids. Per the germline V gene, CDR1 is SGHTA and CDR2 is FQGNSA. CDR3 nucleotide sequence: TGTGCCAGCCGCTTTAGAGACAGGGGGCAGAATTCACCCCTCCACTTT. Its translation: CASRFRDRGQNSPLHF.

The V gene is TRBV2, the J gene TRBJ1-1; D not certain. The V gene lost 3 bases and the J gene lost 11 bases, with 16 bases spanning the gap. Per germline, CDR1 SNHLY and CDR2 FYNNEI. The CDR3 sequence is 13 residues long. As DNA, the CDR3 is TGTGCCAGCAGTGATTGGGCGGGTACCTCGGCTTTCTTT. Translation: CASSDWAGTSAFF.

This clonotype showed up just a few times. The genes are TRBV27 and TRBJ2-7; 8 bases match TRBD1. CDR1 MNHEY and CDR2 SMNVEV come from the germline V gene (reference sequence). The ends lost 6 bases at V and 5 bases at J; junction bases unmatched: 9. CDR3 length equals 14 residues. CDR3 in DNA: TGTGCCAGCAGGTCCGGACAGGGCATCCACGAGCAGTACTTC. Its protein product is CASRSGQGIHEQYF.

The chain uses TRBV25-1 and TRBJ2-7, with D uncertain. The germline gives CDR1 MGHDK, CDR2 SYGVNS. V gave up 3 bases and J gave up 7 bases, with 22 bases separating them. CDR3 size: 16 residues. The CDR3 DNA follows: TGTGCCAGCAGTGAGTCAATGTTCACAGTTTACAATGAGCAGTACTTC. It yields the protein CASSESMFTVYNEQYF.

This clonotype was seen ten or more times. V and J are TRBV4-2 and TRBJ2-5, with 8 bases matching TRBD2. CDR3 length: 16 amino acids. The germline V gene has CDR1 LGHNA and CDR2 YNFKEQ. V lost 1 base and J lost 2; bases outside the gene matches: 6. CDR3 protein: CASSQGTASGQETQYF. The CDR3 DNA is TGTGCCAGCAGCCAAGGTACGGCTAGCGGGCAAGAGACCCAGTACTTC.

The table lists this clonotype with many counts. The V call is TRBV29-1, the J call TRBJ2-6; no definite D call. V lost 7 bases to trimming and J lost 2 bases, with 9 bases between them. Germline V gene sequence: CDR1 SQVTM, CDR2 ANQGSEA. The CDR3 is 13 amino acids. CDR3 in amino acids: CSARPPGANVLTF. For the CDR3, the DNA is TGCAGCGCCAGACCTCCTGGGGCCAACGTCCTGACTTTC.

The CDR3 sequence is CASSKGRHGYSNTEAFF. The CDR3 coding sequence is TGTGCCAGCAGCAAAGGGCGACACGGGTACAGCAACACTGAAGCTTTCTTT. The chain combines TRBV21-1 with TRBJ1-1; the table's D gene call, TRBD1, was not cross checked with the DNA. TRBV21-1 is termed a pseudogene. The CDR3 sequence is 17 residues long.

This chain links TRBV12-3 or TRBV12-4 with TRBJ1-1; TRBD1 matches at 7 bases. The CDR3 has 15 residues. The trim removed 7 bases at V and 2 bases at J, leaving 10 bases unmatched. The CDR3 spells CASTTGTVINTEAFF. The CDR3 DNA sequence: TGTGCCAGCACGACCGGGACAGTGATCAACACTGAAGCTTTCTTT.

V and J are TRBV6-5 and TRBJ2-1; 8 nucleotides line up with TRBD2. This CDR3 contains 14 residues. CDR1 and CDR2 from the germline V gene are MNHEY and SVGAGI. Trimming removed 8 bases from V and 4 bases from J; junction bases left unmatched: 7. In DNA, the CDR3 is TGTGCCAGCCGGAGGGGACTAGAATACAATGAGCAGTTCTTC. As protein: CASRRGLEYNEQFF.

The rearrangement uses TRBV6-5 and TRBJ1-2, with 9 bases fitting TRBD1. Germline V gene sequence: CDR1 MNHEY, CDR2 SVGAGI. This CDR3 contains 14 residues. Trimming at V came to 4 bases and at J to 7 bases, leaving 7 bases not matched to a gene. CDR3 sequence: CASSWGTGFSGYTF. The CDR3 DNA is TGTGCCAGCAGTTGGGGGACAGGGTTTTCTGGCTACACCTTC.

The chain is built from TRBV4-2 and TRBJ2-1; 9 nucleotides agree with TRBD2. Germline values: CDR1 LGHNA, CDR2 YNFKEQ. This CDR3 has 16 residues. V was clipped by 5 bases and J by 2 bases; unmatched bases: 7. The CDR3 DNA reads TGTGCCAGCAGCGGGCTAGCGGGATTAACCTACAATGAGCAGTTCTTC. Protein: CASSGLAGLTYNEQFF.

This clonotype was counted a few times. The V gene is TRBV10-3, the J gene TRBJ2-5; 9 bases match TRBD2. With V trimmed by 4 bases and J by 3 bases, 0 bases remained unmatched. This CDR3 has 13 residues. Germline assignment: CDR1 ENHRY and CDR2 SYGVKD. CDR3 bases: TGTGCCATCAGTGTAGCGGGAGAAGAGACCCAGTACTTC. Protein product: CAISVAGEETQYF.

A note on this clonotype: A much larger clone sits a single nucleotide away, making a read error possible. The gene calls are TRBV3-1 and TRBJ2-7; the D is unclear. V was trimmed by 2 bases and J by 0 bases, leaving 11 bases between them. This CDR3 comprises 15 residues. Germline V gene sequence: CDR1 LGHDT, CDR2 YNNKEL (reference sequence). CDR3 protein: CASSQNSRSSYEQYF. CDR3 bases: TGTGCCAGCAGCCAAAACTCCAGGAGCTCCTACGAGCAGTACTTC.

The chain links TRBV20-1 to TRBJ1-1; D remains unclear. Germline assignment: CDR1 DFQATT and CDR2 SNEGSKA (reference sequence). CDR3 length: 16 residues. The ends were cut back, 6 bases at V and 1 base at J, with 21 bases in the middle. In DNA, the CDR3 is TGCAGTGCGACCGACGCCTCAACGCCCGCGAACACTGAAGCTTTCTTT. Encoded protein: CSATDASTPANTEAFF.